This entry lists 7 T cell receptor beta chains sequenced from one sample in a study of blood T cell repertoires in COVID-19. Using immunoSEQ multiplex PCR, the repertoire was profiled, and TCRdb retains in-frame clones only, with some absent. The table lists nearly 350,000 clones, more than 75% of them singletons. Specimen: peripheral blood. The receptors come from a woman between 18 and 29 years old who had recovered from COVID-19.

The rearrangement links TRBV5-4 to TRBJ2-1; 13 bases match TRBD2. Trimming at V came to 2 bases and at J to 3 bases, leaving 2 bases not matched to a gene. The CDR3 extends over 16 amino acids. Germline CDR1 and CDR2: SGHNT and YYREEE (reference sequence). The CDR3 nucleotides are TGTGCCAGCAGCTTTGGACTAGCGGGAGACTACAATGAGCAGTTCTTC. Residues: CASSFGLAGDYNEQFF. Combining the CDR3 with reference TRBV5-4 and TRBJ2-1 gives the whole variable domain ETGVTQSPTHLIKTRGQQVTLRCSSQSGHNTVSWYQQALGQGPQFIFQYYREEENGRGNFPPRFSGLQFPNYSSELNVNALELDDSALYLCASSFGLAGDYNEQFFGPGTRLTVL.

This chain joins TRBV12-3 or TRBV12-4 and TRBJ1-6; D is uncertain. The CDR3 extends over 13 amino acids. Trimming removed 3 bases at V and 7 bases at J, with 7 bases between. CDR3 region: CASSFTENSPLHF. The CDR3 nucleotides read TGTGCCAGCAGTTTTACTGAGAATTCACCCCTCCACTTT.

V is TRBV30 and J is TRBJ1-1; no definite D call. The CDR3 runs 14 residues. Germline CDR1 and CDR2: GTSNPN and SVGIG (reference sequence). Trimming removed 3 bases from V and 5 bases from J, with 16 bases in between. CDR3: CAWSPQPYRTEAFF. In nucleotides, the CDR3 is TGTGCCTGGAGCCCTCAACCCTATCGGACTGAAGCTTTCTTT. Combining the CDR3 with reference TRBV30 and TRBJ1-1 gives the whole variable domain SQTIHQWPATLVQPVGSPLSLECTVEGTSNPNLYWYRQAAGRGLQLLFYSVGIGQISSEVPQNLSASRPQDRQFILSSKKLLLSDSGFYLCAWSPQPYRTEAFFGQGTRLTVV.

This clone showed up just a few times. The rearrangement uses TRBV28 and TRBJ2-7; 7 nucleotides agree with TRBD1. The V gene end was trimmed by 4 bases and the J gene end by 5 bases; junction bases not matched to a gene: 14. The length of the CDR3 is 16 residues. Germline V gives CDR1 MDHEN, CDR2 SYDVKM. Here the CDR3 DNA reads TGTGCCAGCAGTTCCACAGGGACAGATTTCCTCAACGAGCAGTACGTC. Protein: CASSSTGTDFLNEQYV.

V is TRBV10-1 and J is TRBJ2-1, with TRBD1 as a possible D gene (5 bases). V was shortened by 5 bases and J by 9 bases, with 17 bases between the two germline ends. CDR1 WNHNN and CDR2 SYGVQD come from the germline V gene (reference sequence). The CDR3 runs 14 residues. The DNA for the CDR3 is TGCGCCAGCAGTTCCACCTCCAGGGCCGGTGAGCAGTTCTTC. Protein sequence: CASSSTSRAGEQFF.

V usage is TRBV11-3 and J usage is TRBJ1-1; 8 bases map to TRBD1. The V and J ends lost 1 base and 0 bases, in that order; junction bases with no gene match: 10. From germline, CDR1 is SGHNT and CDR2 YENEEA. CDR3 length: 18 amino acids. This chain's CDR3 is CASSLARTGRAMNTEAFF. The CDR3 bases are TGTGCCAGCAGCTTAGCAAGGACAGGGCGGGCTATGAACACTGAAGCTTTCTTT.

The CDR3 spells CASSKGRRLAAVNEQFF. CDR3 coding DNA: TGTGCCAGCAGCAAAGGACGGCGTCTAGCGGCCGTCAATGAGCAGTTCTTC. The rearrangement links TRBV21-1 to TRBJ2-1; TRBD2, as called in the table, went unchecked against the DNA. TRBV21-1 is assigned pseudogene status. This CDR3 is 17 amino acids long.